This entry lists 27 T cell receptor beta chains sequenced from one sample in a study of control samples from healthy donors and cancer patients. Here immunoSEQ multiplex PCR was the method, and the copy in TCRdb shows in-frame clones only, minus some. Altogether approximately 100,000 clones are present, roughly nine tenths being singletons, with the ten largest covering approximately 21%. The specimen sequenced was blood. These TCRs come from a man younger than 40 in good health.

The J gene is TRBJ2-2, the V gene TRBV3-1 (or the pseudogene TRBV3-2); D perhaps matches TRBD1 (5 bases). Germline CDR1 and CDR2: LGHDT and YNNKEL (reference sequence). V lost 1 base to trimming and J lost 5 bases, with 14 bases between them. The CDR3 length is 16 residues. CDR3 DNA: TGTGCCAGCAGCCAAGTAGGGTCAGGGCGGACCGGGGAGCTGTTTTTT. Residues: CASSQVGSGRTGELFF.

The chain carries TRBV7-8 and TRBJ2-7, with 10 bases fitting TRBD2. Germline loops: CDR1 SGHVS, CDR2 FQNEAQ. The V gene end was trimmed by 5 bases and the J gene end by 3 bases; junction bases not matched to a gene: 7. The CDR3 spans 15 residues. CDR3 DNA sequence: TGTGCCAGCAGCGCTACCCTAGCGGGGGACTACGAGCAGTACTTC. Translating gives CASSATLAGDYEQYF.

The CDR3 DNA reads TGTGCCAGCTCAAGGTACGGGTCGGCTAGCGGGGGCGATGAGCAGTTCTTC. It codes for CASSRYGSASGGDEQFF. This chain joins TRBV18 and TRBJ2-1, with TRBD2 matching over 10 bases. The CDR3 is 17 residues long. V lost 5 bases and J lost 8; bases outside the gene matches: 15. Germline V lookup: CDR1 KGHSH, CDR2 LQKENI.

The V call is TRBV6-1, the J call TRBJ1-2; D may be TRBD1 (5 bases). The CDR3 has 12 residues. CDR1 and CDR2 from the germline V gene are MNHNS and SASEGT. Trimming removed 1 base at V and 7 bases at J, with 7 bases between. DNA of the CDR3: TGTGCCAGCAGTGAAGGTGGGGCTGGCTACACCTTC. Amino acids: CASSEGGAGYTF.

This clone was picked up a small number of times. The chain couples TRBV6-5 to TRBJ1-1; TRBD1 aligns across 7 bases. After removal of 8 bases from V and 2 bases from J, the junction contained 5 bases not matched to a gene. Germline V CDR1 and CDR2: MNHEY, SVGAGI. The CDR3 sequence is 13 residues long. CDR3: CASLGQKNTEAFF. The CDR3 nucleotides read TGTGCCAGCCTGGGACAGAAAAACACTGAAGCTTTCTTT.

The CDR3 spells CACQTGGAGYGYTF. CDR3 nucleotides: TGTGCCTGCCAGACAGGGGGCGCCGGGTATGGCTACACCTTC. This rearrangement joins TRBV30 to TRBJ1-2; 10 bases fit TRBD1. Trimming cost V 6 bases and J 5 bases; bases outside gene matches: 9. CDR1 GTSNPN and CDR2 SVGIG come from the germline V gene (reference sequence). This CDR3 contains 14 residues.

The chain links TRBV27 to TRBJ2-3; D possibly corresponds to TRBD2 (5 bases). CDR3 length equals 14 residues. V was cut by 6 bases and J by 3 bases, with 13 bases left in between. CDR1 is MNHEY and CDR2 is SMNVEV in the germline V gene (reference sequence). This chain's CDR3 is CASSSIPGTDTQYF. The CDR3 bases are TGTGCCAGCAGCTCGATCCCGGGGACAGATACGCAGTATTTT.

This clone was recorded a few times. The chain couples TRBV27 to TRBJ2-7; 7 bases are a match to TRBD1. The trim removed 3 bases at V and 0 bases at J, leaving 14 bases unmatched. This CDR3 comprises 18 residues. Germline-derived CDR1 and CDR2 are MNHEY and SMNVEV (reference sequence). The DNA of the CDR3 is TGTGCCAGCAGTTTCGGGGTAGTAGGGGGCGCCCACTCCTACGAGCAGTACTTC. Its translation is CASSFGVVGGAHSYEQYF.

This chain joins TRBV6-6 and TRBJ1-2; no firm D call. The V end was cut by 6 bases, the J end by 7 bases, with 18 bases between. This CDR3 spans 14 amino acids. Germline lookup yields CDR1 MNHNY and CDR2 SVGAGI (reference sequence). The CDR3, as DNA: TGTGCCAGCAGAGACCTCGAAGGGAGGATTGGCTACACCTTC. Protein: CASRDLEGRIGYTF.

The chain couples TRBV7-9 to TRBJ2-3; TRBD1 agrees at 8 bases. V was clipped by 2 bases and J by 0 bases; unmatched bases: 1. The CDR3 totals 15 residues. Germline CDR1 SEHNR, CDR2 FQNEAQ (reference sequence). The CDR3 DNA sequence: TGTGCCAGCAGCTTAAGGACAGGGAGCACAGATACGCAGTATTTT. The encoded protein is CASSLRTGSTDTQYF.

The chain uses TRBV25-1 and TRBJ1-6, with TRBD1 matching over 11 bases. The germline V gene has CDR1 MGHDK and CDR2 SYGVNS. CDR3 length: 13 residues. J was trimmed by 11 bases and V by 6 bases; bases with no gene match: 3. As DNA, the CDR3 is TGTGCCAGCAGAAGGGACAGGGGGGCACCCCTCCACTTT. Residues: CASRRDRGAPLHF.

This rearrangement joins TRBV7-8 to TRBJ2-6, with a tentative D call TRBD1 (6 bases). V lost 4 bases to trimming and J lost 0 bases, with 19 bases between them. Germline V gene data show CDR1 as SGHVS and CDR2 as FQNEAQ. The CDR3 is made up of 19 amino acids. This CDR3 is CASSSDDRPLFSGANVLTF. DNA for the CDR3: TGTGCCAGCAGCTCCGATGACAGGCCCCTTTTCTCTGGGGCCAACGTCCTGACTTTC.

The chain carries TRBV9 and TRBJ2-3; 11 bases are shared with TRBD2. The CDR3 length is 16 residues. The germline V gene encodes CDR1 SGDLS and CDR2 YYNGEE. V was clipped by 5 bases and J by 1 base; unmatched bases: 6. Here the CDR3 reads CASSISGGARTDTQYF. The CDR3 nucleotides are TGTGCCAGCAGTATTAGCGGGGGGGCTCGCACAGATACGCAGTATTTT.

Only a few counts were recorded for this clone. This rearrangement joins TRBV5-1 to TRBJ1-2, with TRBD1 matching over 10 bases. Germline loops: CDR1 SGHRS, CDR2 YFSETQ. The CDR3 spans 15 residues. V lost 4 bases and J lost 6; bases outside the gene matches: 9. The CDR3 sequence is CASSRTGTGEHGYTF. The CDR3 nucleotides are TGCGCCAGCAGCAGAACCGGGACAGGGGAGCATGGCTACACCTTC.

The chain uses TRBV18 and TRBJ1-2; TRBD1 matches 8 bases. After removal of 3 bases from V and 8 bases from J, the junction contained 11 bases not matched to a gene. The CDR3 runs to 15 residues. Looked up from germline, CDR1 is KGHSH and CDR2 is LQKENI. The CDR3 sequence is CASSPVDRALWGYTF. CDR3 coding DNA: TGTGCCAGCTCACCTGTGGACAGGGCTCTTTGGGGCTACACCTTC.

The V and J genes are TRBV30 and TRBJ2-5; D may be TRBD2 (6 bases). Germline CDR1 is GTSNPN and CDR2 is SVGIG (reference sequence). CDR3 length: 13 amino acids. V was cut by 5 bases and J by 3 bases, with 13 bases left in between. In DNA form, the CDR3 reads TGTGCCTGGCGTGGACTATCCAAAGAGACCCAGTACTTC. It translates to CAWRGLSKETQYF.

This chain uses TRBV7-2 with TRBJ1-1; D might be TRBD1 (5 bases). Trimming stripped 1 base from V and 8 bases from J, with 14 bases between. CDR3 length equals 14 residues. Looked up from germline, CDR1 is SGHTA and CDR2 is FQGNSA. The CDR3 here is CASSLGAGWGEAFF. In nucleotides, the CDR3 is TGTGCCAGCAGCTTAGGGGCCGGATGGGGGGAAGCTTTCTTT.

This clone was seen only once. The CDR3, as DNA: TGTGCCAGCAGCTTAGAAGCACAGGAAAAGCAGTTCTTC. This gives the protein CASSLEAQEKQFF. The V gene is TRBV7-3, the J gene TRBJ2-1; TRBD1 might be the D (5 bases). V dropped 2 bases and J dropped 11 bases, with 13 bases sitting between them. The CDR3 totals 13 residues. The germline gives CDR1 SGHTA, CDR2 FQGTGA.

V usage is TRBV5-1 and J usage is TRBJ2-3; 15 bases line up with TRBD2. J lost 11 bases, V lost 0 bases, and 7 bases had no gene match. The CDR3 runs to 16 residues. The V gene's germline CDR1 is SGHRS and CDR2 YFSETQ. Written as DNA, the CDR3 is TGCGCCAGCAGCTTGGAAGGACTAGCGGGGGGGCAGAAGCAGTATTTT. This encodes CASSLEGLAGGQKQYF.

The CDR3 DNA reads TGTGCCAGCAGTTCCCACCCTGGAGGGGGGTCCCCCACCGGGGAGCTGTTTTTT. Translation gives CASSSHPGGGSPTGELFF. V usage is TRBV27 and J usage is TRBJ2-2; D possibly matches TRBD1 or TRBD2 (6 bases each). Trimming took off 4 bases at V and 4 bases at J, with 22 bases between the two ends. There are 18 residues in the CDR3. Germline CDR1 is MNHEY and CDR2 is SMNVEV (reference sequence).

The genes are TRBV6-1 and TRBJ1-6; D possibly corresponds to TRBD1 (5 bases). The CDR3 spans 17 residues. The germline V gene encodes CDR1 MNHNS and CDR2 SASEGT. Trimming removed 4 bases from V and 7 bases from J, with 20 bases in between. The CDR3 sequence is CASSAPRGQGGNSPLHF. CDR3 nucleotide sequence: TGTGCCAGCAGTGCCCCTAGAGGGCAGGGTGGAAATTCACCCCTCCACTTT.

The J gene is TRBJ2-4, the V gene TRBV5-1; 8 nucleotides align to TRBD1. The CDR3 is 16 residues long. Losses at the gene ends were 3 bases for V and 3 bases for J; bases not matched to a gene: 8. Germline CDR1 and CDR2: SGHRS and YFSETQ. CDR3 DNA: TGCGCCAGCAGCTACGGACAGGGACGTTACAAAAACATTCAGTACTTC. Amino acid sequence: CASSYGQGRYKNIQYF.

The J gene is TRBJ1-2, the V gene TRBV12-3 or TRBV12-4; D is perhaps TRBD1 (6 bases). CDR3 size: 13 residues. Trimming removed 6 bases at V and 8 bases at J, with 16 bases between. CDR3 sequence reads: CASRLAGAGGYTF. CDR3 in DNA: TGTGCCAGCAGGCTTGCAGGGGCTGGAGGCTACACCTTC.

This clone was recorded a few times. The chain links TRBV4-1 to TRBJ1-2, with 7 bases that match TRBD1. Germline-derived CDR1 and CDR2 are MGHRA and YSYEKL. The CDR3 runs 14 residues. The trim removed 4 bases at V and 7 bases at J, leaving 9 bases unmatched. This CDR3 is CASSPWTGSGGYTF. The CDR3 DNA follows: TGCGCCAGCAGCCCATGGACAGGCTCGGGTGGCTACACCTTC.

This sequence joins TRBV29-1 and TRBJ2-2, with TRBD1 identical over 8 bases. The V gene end was trimmed by 7 bases and the J gene end by 4 bases; junction bases not matched to a gene: 8. From germline, CDR1 is SQVTM and CDR2 ANQGSEA. This CDR3 spans 14 amino acids. CDR3 amino acids: CSGAGTGGTGELFF. CDR3 sequence (DNA): TGCAGCGGCGCCGGGACAGGAGGCACCGGGGAGCTGTTTTTT.

The rearrangement joins TRBV3-1 (or the pseudogene TRBV3-2) to TRBJ1-1; a weak D match, TRBD1 (6 bases). This CDR3 spans 15 amino acids. Germline CDR1 and CDR2: LGHDT and YNNKEL (reference sequence). The germline V and J ends were trimmed by 4 bases and 1 base, with 13 bases remaining between them. This chain's CDR3 is CASSPNTGRNTEAFF. As DNA, the CDR3 is TGTGCCAGCAGCCCGAATACAGGGAGGAACACTGAAGCTTTCTTT.

This chain links TRBV4-1 with TRBJ1-2, with 7 bases fitting TRBD1. Germline-derived CDR1 and CDR2 are MGHRA and YSYEKL. The CDR3 sequence is 18 residues long. V shed 0 bases and J 0 bases; nucleotides not matched to a gene: 10. This chain's CDR3 is CASSQEVVSQGPNYGYTF. DNA of the CDR3: TGCGCCAGCAGCCAAGAGGTTGTGTCACAGGGGCCTAACTATGGCTACACCTTC.